This paragraph covers one TCR beta chain sequence. The data stem from a study of blood T cell repertoires in COVID-19. Study context: Whether acute or convalescent, the COVID-19 samples came from the United States, Italy and Spain.

The study recruited people aged roughly 18 to 100 years across some 23 US areas. Cohort 3 recovery required two negative PCRs, clearance, or symptom resolution. Original methodology: By means of reference gene primer amplification, nucleated cell counts were estimated. Libraries were prepared by immunoSEQ multiplex PCR; TCRdb keeps only in-frame clonotypes and omits some of them. The DNA was the basis for D and trimming; V, J and clone size are from that table. Here the sample spans a few hundred thousand clones, more than 75% being singletons. Germline CDR1 is LNHDA and CDR2 is SQIVND (reference sequence). CDR3 length equals 12 residues. V was pared by 6 bases and J by 4 bases, with 9 bases between.

The clonotype was recovered from a woman aged 18-29 years who had recovered from COVID-19. Sequencing input: PBMCs or T cells enriched from blood (not recorded which). The rearrangement joins TRBV19 to TRBJ1-2; D is uncertain. In DNA form, the CDR3 reads TGTGCCAGTAGGCGCACTCTCTATGGCTACACCTTC. Protein sequence: CASRRTLYGYTF.